The T cell receptor beta chain described here comes from a study of blood T cell repertoires in COVID-19. About the research overall: The United States, Italy and Spain provided the acute and convalescent COVID-19 samples. PBMCs, B-cell-depleted T cells, or T cells provided the cDNA or gDNA that made up the material.

Unmatched junction bases numbered 0, after V lost 0 bases and J lost 0 bases. The CDR3 runs to 16 residues. The germline CDR1 and CDR2 sequences are SGDLS and YYNGEE. Study processing details: Estimates of nucleated cell counts were drawn from the amplification of reference gene primers. Sequenced by immunoSEQ multiplex PCR; TCRdb stores in-frame clones only, minus some. For V, J and clone size, that table is used; D and trimming come from the DNA. The sample has 150,000 to 200,000 clones, 75% to 80% seen once. With respect to this clone: Other DNA sequences within the sample encode an identical CDR3.

The sequence derives from a woman aged 50 to 60 with active or convalescent COVID-19. The chain is built from TRBV9 and TRBJ2-2; TRBD2 aligns across 9 bases. Material: peripheral blood. This CDR3 is CASSVGGRANTGELFF. CDR3 in DNA: TGTGCCAGCAGCGTAGGCGGGAGGGCGAACACCGGGGAGCTGTTTTTT. Complete variable domain (other parts from reference TRBV9 and TRBJ2-2): DSGVTQTPKHLITATGQRVTLRCSPRSGDLSVYWYQQSLDQGLQFLIQYYNGEERAKGNILERFSAQQFPDLHSELNLSSLELGDSALYFCASSVGGRANTGELFFGEGSRLTVL.